Listed below are T cell receptor beta chains from one sample, sequenced in a study of CD8+CD57+ T cells in acquired aplastic anemia. A single record per CDR3 protein comes from TCRdb applying MiXCR to the reads. The sample contains about 180,000 distinct CDR3 sequences, 40% to 55% of which appear only once. Material for sequencing was sorted CD4+, CD8+, or CD8+CD57+ T cells (not recorded which) from PBMCs. The origin of the receptors is a human donor in good health. The CDR3 runs from the conserved cysteine through the conserved F or W. Fields, in order: D gene, clone size, J gene, V gene, CDR3 protein, CDR3 DNA. A D gene is named only where the DNA matches it firmly. Clone size is not always given. Where it is, it says once, few, many or a class for expanded clones.

-,few,TRBJ1-1,TRBV5-1,CASSWTRRTEAFF,TGCGCCAGCAGCTGGACACGTCGCACTGAAGCTTTCTTT
-,once,TRBJ2-7,TRBV7-9,CASSFGPYEQYF,TGTGCCAGCAGCTTTGGGCCTTACGAGCAGTACTTC
TRBD2,-,TRBJ2-1,TRBV10-3,CASRAGGSYNEQFF,TGTGCCAGCAGGGCGGGAGGGTCCTACAATGAGCAGTTCTTC
TRBD2,many,TRBJ2-7,TRBV7-2,CASSSLRTSGRAYEQYF,TGTGCCAGCAGCTCGCTCCGGACTAGCGGGAGGGCCTACGAGCAGTACTTC
-,many,TRBJ2-5,TRBV11-2,CASSLGGTPQETQYF,TGTGCCAGCAGCTTAGGAGGGACCCCCCAAGAGACCCAGTACTTC
TRBD2,many,TRBJ2-7,TRBV20-1,CSARRTSGIEQYF,TGCAGTGCTAGACGGACTAGCGGGATCGAGCAGTACTTC
-,many,TRBJ2-1,TRBV25-1,CASRRANYNEQFF,TGTGCCAGCAGAAGAGCGAATTACAATGAGCAGTTCTTC
-,many,TRBJ2-7,TRBV2,CASRANREGAYEQYF,TGTGCCAGCAGGGCCAACAGGGAGGGGGCCTACGAGCAGTACTTC
-,-,TRBJ1-1,TRBV11-2,CASSPTGGKVNTEAFF,TGTGCCAGCAGCCCCACTGGGGGGAAGGTGAACACTGAAGCTTTCTTT
-,-,TRBJ1-6,TRBV19,CASSINGDSPLHF,TGTGCCAGTAGTATAAACGGCGATTCACCCCTCCACTTT
-,-,TRBJ1-5,TRBV7-3,CASSLASSYEHF,TGTGCCAGCAGCTTAGCGTCATCCTACGAGCATTTT
TRBD1,once,TRBJ2-5,TRBV29-1,CSVRQGARRGGTQYF,TGCAGCGTGAGACAGGGGGCGCGAAGAGGAGGGACCCAGTACTTC
TRBD2,-,TRBJ2-7,TRBV20-1,CSATRSGSGYEQYF,TGCAGTGCTACCAGAAGCGGGAGTGGCTACGAGCAGTACTTC
TRBD1,-,TRBJ1-1,TRBV7-8,CASSFSTGIGTEAFF,TGTGCCAGCAGCTTCTCGACAGGGATTGGCACTGAAGCTTTCTTT
-,few,TRBJ1-5,TRBV6-1,CASRGYRDFNQPQHF,TGTGCCAGCAGGGGATACAGGGATTTCAATCAGCCCCAGCATTTT
-,-,TRBJ1-1,TRBV7-2,CASSHIIAFF,TGTGCCAGCAGCCATATAATCGCTTTCTTT
-,many,TRBJ2-2,TRBV6-2/TRBV6-3,CASRTGSTGELFF,TGTGCCAGCAGGACCGGGAGCACCGGGGAGCTGTTTTTT
TRBD2,many,TRBJ2-4,TRBV11-2,CASSSELAGQAKNIQYF,TGTGCCAGCAGCTCCGAACTAGCGGGACAAGCCAAAAACATTCAGTACTTC
-,-,TRBJ2-7,TRBV19,CASSTGTVSSYEQYF,TGTGCCAGTAGCACCGGGACGGTGAGCTCCTACGAGCAGTACTTC
-,many,TRBJ2-7,TRBV6-5,CASNYRDYEQYF,TGTGCCAGCAATTACAGGGACTACGAGCAGTACTTC
TRBD2,few,TRBJ2-5,TRBV6-1,CASSPGRVETQYF,TGTGCCAGCAGCCCCGGGAGGGTGGAGACCCAGTACTTC
-,-,TRBJ1-1,TRBV29-1,CSVEDRMDVVGTEAFF,TGCAGCGTTGAAGATCGCATGGACGTCGTGGGAACTGAAGCTTTCTTT
-,many,TRBJ2-7,TRBV7-8,CASSSSGGGSGEQYF,TGTGCCAGCAGCTCCAGCGGTGGGGGGAGTGGGGAGCAGTACTTC
-,many,TRBJ1-4,TRBV2,CASSLNRPDRLNEKLFF,TGTGCCAGCAGCCTAAACCGACCCGACAGGCTAAATGAAAAACTGTTTTTT
-,many,TRBJ1-1,TRBV20-1,CSARARLRTEAFF,TGCAGTGCTAGAGCCCGGTTGCGGACTGAAGCTTTCTTT
-,-,TRBJ2-1,TRBV15,CATSLSGFTYNEQFF,TGTGCCACCAGCCTCTCGGGGTTTACCTACAATGAGCAGTTCTTC
-,-,TRBJ1-6,TRBV18,CASSLYEQGFNSPLHF,TGTGCCAGCTCACTTTACGAACAGGGATTCAATTCACCCCTCCACTTT
-,once,TRBJ2-1,TRBV10-1,CASSETITMDVQFF,TGCGCCAGCAGTGAGACCATTACAATGGATGTGCAGTTCTTC
-,-,TRBJ1-6,TRBV2,CASSQGMYNSPLHF,TGTGCCAGCAGTCAGGGGATGTATAATTCACCCCTCCACTTT
-,-,TRBJ2-3,TRBV12-3/TRBV12-4,CASRPLTAATLPQRDTQYF,TGTGCCAGCAGACCCTTAACGGCAGCTACACTCCCGCAAAGAGATACGCAGTATTTT
-,-,TRBJ1-1,TRBV5-5,CASSPTGTNTEAFF,TGTGCCAGCAGCCCGACAGGAACGAACACTGAAGCTTTCTTT
TRBD2,-,TRBJ2-7,TRBV7-8,CASSLFRGLAGAEQYF,TGTGCCAGCAGCTTATTTAGGGGACTAGCGGGAGCCGAGCAGTACTTC
-,-,TRBJ2-7,TRBV29-1,CSVERSGTTYEQYF,TGCAGCGTTGAACGATCCGGGACGACCTACGAGCAGTACTTC
TRBD1,few,TRBJ1-4,TRBV2,CASSETFSGRGRLSGEKLFF,TGTGCCAGCAGTGAAACTTTCTCTGGGAGGGGGCGTCTTTCCGGTGAAAAACTGTTTTTT
-,-,TRBJ1-1,TRBV15,CATSSLAGQTNTEAFF,TGTGCCACCAGCAGCTTAGCGGGCCAGACCAACACTGAAGCTTTCTTT
-,few,TRBJ2-3,TRBV15,CATSREWSDTQYF,TGTGCCACCAGCAGAGAGTGGTCAGATACGCAGTATTTT
-,many,TRBJ2-2,TRBV7-7,CASSLRFSSGNTGELFF,TGTGCTAGCAGCTTGAGGTTCTCCAGCGGGAACACCGGGGAGCTGTTTTTT
-,-,TRBJ1-4,TRBV10-3,CATKKGGTNEKLFF,TGTGCCACCAAGAAGGGGGGGACTAATGAAAAACTGTTTTTT
-,many,TRBJ2-7,TRBV27,CASSISYEQYF,TGTGCCAGCAGTATCTCCTACGAGCAGTACTTC
TRBD2,many,TRBJ2-3,TRBV10-3,CAINSGRSDTQYF,TGTGCCATCAATAGCGGGAGATCGGATACGCAGTATTTT
-,-,TRBJ2-5,TRBV18,CASSPGTGTETQYF,TGTGCCAGCTCACCTGGTACAGGGACAGAGACCCAGTACTTC
-,-,TRBJ2-7,TRBV11-3,CASSLESRSEQYF,TGTGCCAGCAGCTTAGAAAGCAGGAGCGAGCAGTACTTC
TRBD2,many,TRBJ2-7,TRBV4-1,CASRRGLAGSYEQYF,TGCGCCAGCAGACGGGGACTAGCGGGATCCTACGAGCAGTACTTC
-,-,TRBJ2-7,TRBV2,CASSTGAPQYEQYF,TGTGCCAGCAGTACGGGAGCGCCTCAGTACGAGCAGTACTTC
-,-,TRBJ2-2,TRBV19,CASNPRGPNTGELFF,TGTGCCAGTAATCCGCGGGGGCCGAACACCGGGGAGCTGTTTTTT
-,-,TRBJ1-3,TRBV12-3/TRBV12-4,CASSLQQVSGNTIYF,TGTGCCAGCAGTTTACAACAGGTCTCTGGAAACACCATATATTTT